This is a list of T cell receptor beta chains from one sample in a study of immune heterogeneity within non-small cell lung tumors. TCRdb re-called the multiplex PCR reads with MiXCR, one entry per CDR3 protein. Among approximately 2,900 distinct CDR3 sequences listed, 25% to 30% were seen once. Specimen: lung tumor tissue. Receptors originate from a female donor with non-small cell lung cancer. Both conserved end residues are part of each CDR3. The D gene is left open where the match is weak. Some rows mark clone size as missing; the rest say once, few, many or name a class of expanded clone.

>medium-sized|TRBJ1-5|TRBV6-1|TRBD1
TGTGCCAGCAGGGCGACAGGGGGCGCGGGCAATCAGCCCCAGCATTTT
CASRATGGAGNQPQHF
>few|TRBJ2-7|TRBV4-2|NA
TGTGCCAGCAGCCAAGCGAGACTCCTTTTGGGCGAGCAGTACTTC
CASSQARLLLGEQYF
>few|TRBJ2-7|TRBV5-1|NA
TGCGCCAGCAGCTCCGAAGGAGCCTACGAGCAGTACTTC
CASSSEGAYEQYF
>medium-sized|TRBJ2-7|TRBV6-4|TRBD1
TGTGCCAGCAGTGACGGAGGACAGGTCCCCTACGAGCAGTACTTC
CASSDGGQVPYEQYF
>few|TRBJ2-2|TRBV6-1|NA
TGTGCCAGCTCCTTTCTTCGGGGCACCGGGGAGCTGTTTTTT
CASSFLRGTGELFF
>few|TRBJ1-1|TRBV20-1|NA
TGCAGTGCTAGAGATCCGGCAAGGGATTTGAATGAAGCTTTCTTT
CSARDPARDLNEAFF
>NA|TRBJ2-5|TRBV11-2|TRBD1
TGTGCCAGCAGCTTAGATTCTTCGGACAGGGTGGAAGAGACCCAGTACTTC
CASSLDSSDRVEETQYF
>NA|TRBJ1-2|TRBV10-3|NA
TGTGCCATCAGTGAGGGCAGCAATGGCTACACCTTC
CAISEGSNGYTF
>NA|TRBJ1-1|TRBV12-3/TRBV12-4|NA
TGTGCCAGCAGTCCTATTCCGACGGGAATGAACACTGAAGCTTTCTTT
CASSPIPTGMNTEAFF
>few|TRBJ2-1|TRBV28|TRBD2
TGTGCCAGCAGTTCACCGGGACTAGCGGGCTCGAACAATGAGCAGTTCTTC
CASSSPGLAGSNNEQFF
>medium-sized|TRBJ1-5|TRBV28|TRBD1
TGTGCCAGCAGTGCGTCAGGGGGAGTCGGTCAGCCCCAGCATTTT
CASSASGGVGQPQHF
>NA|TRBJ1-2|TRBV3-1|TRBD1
TGTGCCAGCAGGGCTACAGGGGGCGCCGATGGCTACACCTTC
CASRATGGADGYTF
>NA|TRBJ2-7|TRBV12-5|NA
TGTGCTAGTGGTCTCACAGTGTACGAGCAGTACTTC
CASGLTVYEQYF
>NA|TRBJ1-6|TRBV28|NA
TGTGCCAGCAGTTGGGCAGGCCGGCAGAATTCACCCCTCCACTTT
CASSWAGRQNSPLHF
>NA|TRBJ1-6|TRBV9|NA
TGTGCCAGCAGCCCGGGGACCCTTAATTCACCCCTCCACTTT
CASSPGTLNSPLHF
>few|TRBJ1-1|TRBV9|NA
TGTGCCAGCAGCCCCGGCGGCGCGGCAGCTTTCTTT
CASSPGGAAAFF
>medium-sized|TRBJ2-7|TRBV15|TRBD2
TGTGCCACCAGCAGGAAACGACCCGGAGCTAGCGGTTCCTACGAGCAGTACTTC
CATSRKRPGASGSYEQYF
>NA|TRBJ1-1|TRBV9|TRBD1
TGTGCCAGCAGCGGTTTCCAGGGGGCCATGAACACTGAAGCTTTCTTT
CASSGFQGAMNTEAFF
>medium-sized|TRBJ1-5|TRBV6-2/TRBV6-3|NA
TGTGCCAGCAGTTACCCAGGGATTAATCAGCCCCAGCATTTT
CASSYPGINQPQHF
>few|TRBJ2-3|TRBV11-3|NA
TGTGCCAGCAGCTTGGACCCGGGCACAGATACGCAGTATTTT
CASSLDPGTDTQYF
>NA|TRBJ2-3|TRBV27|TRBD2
TGTGCCAGCAGTACCGGACTAGCGGGAGTCCCAGATACGCAGTATTTT
CASSTGLAGVPDTQYF
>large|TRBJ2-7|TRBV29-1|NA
TGCAGCGTTGCGGAGCTTCGCTACGAGCAGTACTTC
CSVAELRYEQYF
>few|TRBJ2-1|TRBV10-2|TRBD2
TGCGCCAGCTACGGGGGGGACTACAATGAGCAGTTCTTC
CASYGGDYNEQFF
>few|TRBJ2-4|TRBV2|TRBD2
TGTGCCAGCAGAGGAGCGGGAGGAAGAGACATTCAGTACTTC
CASRGAGGRDIQYF
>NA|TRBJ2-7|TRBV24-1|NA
TGTGCCACCTCTCATTGGGACTCACCCTACGAGCAGTACTTC
CATSHWDSPYEQYF
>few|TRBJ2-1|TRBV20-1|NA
TGCAGTGCGACAAACAATGAGCAGTTCTTC
CSATNNEQFF
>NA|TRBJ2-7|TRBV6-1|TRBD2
TGTGCCAGCAGTACCGGGGGGGCGGACTCCTACGAGCAGTACTTC
CASSTGGADSYEQYF
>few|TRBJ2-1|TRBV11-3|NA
TGTGCCAGCAGCTTTGGGGTAGGCCCCGCGGATGAGCAGTTCTTC
CASSFGVGPADEQFF
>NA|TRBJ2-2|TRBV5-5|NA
TGTGCCAGCAGCCCCTTGGGTGGCCCGGTAGGGTTTTTT
CASSPLGGPVGFF
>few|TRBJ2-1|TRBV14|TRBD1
TGTGCCAGCAGCCAAGCCACAGGGGACGGGCAGTTCTTC
CASSQATGDGQFF
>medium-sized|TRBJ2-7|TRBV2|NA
TGTGCCAGCAGTGAAAGGATAGACTCCTACGAGCAGTACTTC
CASSERIDSYEQYF
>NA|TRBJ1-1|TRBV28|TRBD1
TGTGCCAGCAGTCCCATCGGACAGGGTCAGACTGAAGCTTTCTTT
CASSPIGQGQTEAFF
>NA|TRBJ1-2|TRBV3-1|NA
TGTGCCAGCAGCCGGTCGGGGGGAGGAAATGGCTACACCTTC
CASSRSGGGNGYTF
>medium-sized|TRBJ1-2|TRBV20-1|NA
TGCAGGCCGGACAGAATTAACTATGGCTACACCTTC
CRPDRINYGYTF
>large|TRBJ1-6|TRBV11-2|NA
TGTGCCAGCAGCTTAAGGGGGGCGAGCTCCTATAATTCACCCCTCCACTTT
CASSLRGASSYNSPLHF
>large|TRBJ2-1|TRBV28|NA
TGTGCCAGCAGTTTAACCGGGGCGGGTTGGAGTGAGCAGTTCTTC
CASSLTGAGWSEQFF
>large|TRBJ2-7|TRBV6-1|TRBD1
TGTGCCAGCAGAAGGGACAGGACCTCCTCCTACGAGCAGTACTTC
CASRRDRTSSYEQYF
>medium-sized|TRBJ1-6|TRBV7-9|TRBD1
TGTGCCAGCAGCTTTACCTCAGGGGGCGACCCCAATTCACCCCTCCACTTT
CASSFTSGGDPNSPLHF
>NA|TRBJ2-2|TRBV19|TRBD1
TGTGCCAGTAGGAGACAGGGGGTTGGCACCGGGGAGCTGTTTTTT
CASRRQGVGTGELFF
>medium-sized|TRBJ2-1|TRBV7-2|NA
TGTGCCAGCAGCTTAGTTGTTTACAATGAGCAGTTCTTC
CASSLVVYNEQFF
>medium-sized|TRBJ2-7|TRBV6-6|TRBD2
TGTGCCAGCAGTTACCGGGGGGGCTACGAGCAGTACTTC
CASSYRGGYEQYF
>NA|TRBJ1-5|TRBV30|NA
TGTGCCTGGAGTATCAGGGGCAATCAGCCCCAGCATTTT
CAWSIRGNQPQHF
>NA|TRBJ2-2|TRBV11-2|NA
TGTGCCAGCAGCTTCCGGACTGGGGGCGGGGAGCTGTTTTTT
CASSFRTGGGELFF
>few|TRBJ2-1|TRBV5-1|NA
TGCGCCAGCAGCTCGATGACACAATCCTACAATGAGCAGTTCTTC
CASSSMTQSYNEQFF
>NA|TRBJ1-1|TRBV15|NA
TGTGCCACCAGCAGATATAACGCTAACACTGAAGCTTTCTTT
CATSRYNANTEAFF
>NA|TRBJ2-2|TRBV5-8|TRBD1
TGTGCCAGCCAGGGACAGCTAACCGGGGAGCTGTTTTTT
CASQGQLTGELFF
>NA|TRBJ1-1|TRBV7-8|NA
TGTGCCAGCAGCTTAACCAGGGGATCTGAAGCTTTCTTT
CASSLTRGSEAFF
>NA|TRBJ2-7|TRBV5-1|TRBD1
TGCGCCAGCAGCTCACCGGGACAGCCCTTCTACGAGCAGTACTTC
CASSSPGQPFYEQYF
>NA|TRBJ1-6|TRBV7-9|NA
TGTGCCAGCGGAGGCAGTCAGGGTATGGGTTCACCCCTCCACTTT
CASGGSQGMGSPLHF
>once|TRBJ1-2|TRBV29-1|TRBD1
TGCAGCGTTGCGGACCCCGGGACAGGGGATGGCTACACCTTC
CSVADPGTGDGYTF
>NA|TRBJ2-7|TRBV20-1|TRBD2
TGCAGTGCTGGGGGGGGGGGAAGGGACGAGCAGTACTTC
CSAGGGGRDEQYF
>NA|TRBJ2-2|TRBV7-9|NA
TGTGCCAGCAGCTTGTCCAGTGCTAGCGGGGAGCTGTTTTTT
CASSLSSASGELFF
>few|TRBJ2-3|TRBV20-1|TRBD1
TGCAGTGCTAGACAAACAGGGGGAGTTATCACAGATACGCAGTATTTT
CSARQTGGVITDTQYF